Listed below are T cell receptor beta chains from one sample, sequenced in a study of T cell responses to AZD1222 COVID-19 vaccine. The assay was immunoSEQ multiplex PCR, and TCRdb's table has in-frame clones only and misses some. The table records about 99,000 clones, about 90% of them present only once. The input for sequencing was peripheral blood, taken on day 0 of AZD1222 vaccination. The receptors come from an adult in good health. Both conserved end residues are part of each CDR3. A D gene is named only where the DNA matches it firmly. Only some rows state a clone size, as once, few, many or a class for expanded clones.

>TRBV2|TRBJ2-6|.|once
TGTGCCAGCACCGAGCTGGGCTCTGGGGCCAACGTCCTGACTTTC
CASTELGSGANVLTF
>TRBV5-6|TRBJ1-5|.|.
TGTGCCAGCAGCCTCCGGAGGGGCGGTCAGCCCCAGCATTTT
CASSLRRGGQPQHF
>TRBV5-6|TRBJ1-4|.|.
TGTGCCAGCAGCTGGTCAGTGGCACGGGATGAAAAACTGTTTTTT
CASSWSVARDEKLFF
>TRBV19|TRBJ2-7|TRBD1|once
TGTGCCAGTAGTCTCCAGGGGGCCGGCGAGCAGTACTTC
CASSLQGAGEQYF
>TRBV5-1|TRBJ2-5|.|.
TGCGCCAGCAGCTTGGGAGGGACGAGGGAGACCCAGTACTTC
CASSLGGTRETQYF
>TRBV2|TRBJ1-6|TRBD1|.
TGTGCCAGCAGCATGACAGGGGTGAGCTCCTATAATTCACCCCTCCACTTT
CASSMTGVSSYNSPLHF
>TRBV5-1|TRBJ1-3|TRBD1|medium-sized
TGCGCCAGCAGCTTAAAACCCGGGACAGGGCCCCCTGTGACTGGAAACACCATATATTTT
CASSLKPGTGPPVTGNTIYF
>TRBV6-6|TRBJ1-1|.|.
TGTGCCGTCGCAGGGTATCAGAACACTGAAGCTTTCTTT
CAVAGYQNTEAFF
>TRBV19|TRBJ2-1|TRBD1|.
TGTGCCAGTCACGGGCGGGACAGGGATTTCAATGAGCAGTTCTTC
CASHGRDRDFNEQFF
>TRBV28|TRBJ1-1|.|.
TGTGCCAGCAGTTTTGGCAGGGGATACAACACTGAAGCTTTCTTT
CASSFGRGYNTEAFF
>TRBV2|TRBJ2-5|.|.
TGTGCCAGCAGTGAATTAGTTCGTGAGACCCAGTACTTC
CASSELVRETQYF
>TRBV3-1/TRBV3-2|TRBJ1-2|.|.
TGTGCCAGCAGCCAAGTTTCGCGGGGCCCAGGCACCTTC
CASSQVSRGPGTF
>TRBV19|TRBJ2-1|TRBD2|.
TGTGCCAGTAGCCGGACTAGCGGGGGGTACTCCTACAATGAGCAGTTCTTC
CASSRTSGGYSYNEQFF
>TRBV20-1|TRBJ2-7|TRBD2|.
TGCAGTGCTAGTGACGGGACTAGCGGGGGGTACGAGCAGTACTTC
CSASDGTSGGYEQYF
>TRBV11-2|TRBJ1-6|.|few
TGTGCCAGCACAAATGGGGGGAATTCACCCCTCCACTTT
CASTNGGNSPLHF
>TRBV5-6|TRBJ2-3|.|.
TGTGCCAGCAGCATAAAGGGCACAGATACGCAGTATTTT
CASSIKGTDTQYF
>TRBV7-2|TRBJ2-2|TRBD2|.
TGTGCCAGCAGCTTTCAAGCGGGGGTGAACACCGGGGAGCTGTTTTTT
CASSFQAGVNTGELFF
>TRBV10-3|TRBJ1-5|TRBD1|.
TGTGCCATCAGTGAGTCGACAGGGCTCAGACAGCCCCAGCATTTT
CAISESTGLRQPQHF
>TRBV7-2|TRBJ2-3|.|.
TGTGCCAGCAGCTTAGCGGGGCTAGCGATCTACACAGATACGCAGTATTTT
CASSLAGLAIYTDTQYF
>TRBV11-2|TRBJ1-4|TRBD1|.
TGTGCCAGCAGCTTAGTTAACAGGGGTAAAAAACTGTTTTTT
CASSLVNRGKKLFF
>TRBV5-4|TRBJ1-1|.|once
TGTGCCACCGTGTTGAACACTGAAGCTTTCTTT
CATVLNTEAFF
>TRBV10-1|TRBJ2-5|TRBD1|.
TGCGCCAGCAGTCCGACAGGGGTAGAGACCCAGTACTTC
CASSPTGVETQYF
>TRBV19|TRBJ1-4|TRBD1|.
TGTGCCAGTAGTATAGATGTCGCAACAGGGGGTGAAAAACTGTTTTTT
CASSIDVATGGEKLFF
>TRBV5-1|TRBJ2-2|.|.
TGCGCCAGCAGCTCGGAGGGCGGTGACACCGGGGAGCTGTTTTTT
CASSSEGGDTGELFF
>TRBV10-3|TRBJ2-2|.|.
TGTGCCATCAGGGGTGCGGGGCAGAGGGACACCGGGGAGCTGTTTTTT
CAIRGAGQRDTGELFF
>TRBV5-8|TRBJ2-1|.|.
TGTGCCAGCAGCTGGGGGTCAGGGCGGAATGAGCAGTTCTTC
CASSWGSGRNEQFF
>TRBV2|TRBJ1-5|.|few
TGTGCCAGCGGGGTAATCAGCCCCCAGCATTTT
CASGVISPQHF
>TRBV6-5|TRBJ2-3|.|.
TGTGCCAGCAGTTACTCGAGCCGGGTGAGCACAGATACGCAGTATTTT
CASSYSSRVSTDTQYF
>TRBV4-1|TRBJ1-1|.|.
TGCGCCAGCAGCCCAACCGGGCCCTACTGGAACACTGAAGCTTTCTTT
CASSPTGPYWNTEAFF
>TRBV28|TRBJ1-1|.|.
TGTGCCAGCAACGAAGTTGGGGGTATGGCTTTCTTT
CASNEVGGMAFF
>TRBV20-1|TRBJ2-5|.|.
TGCAGTGCTAATCTACGCGAGACCCAGTACTTC
CSANLRETQYF
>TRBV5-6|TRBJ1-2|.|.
TGTGCCAGCAGCTCCCCGGGGAGAGCTAACTATGGCTACACCTTC
CASSSPGRANYGYTF
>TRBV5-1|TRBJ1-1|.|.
TGCGCCAGCGGAATGATGACCTCGAACACTGAAGCTTTCTTT
CASGMMTSNTEAFF
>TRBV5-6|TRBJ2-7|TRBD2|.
TGTGCCAGCAGCCCCGGGAGACTAGCCAAAGAGCAGTACTTC
CASSPGRLAKEQYF
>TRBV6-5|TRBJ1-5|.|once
TGTGCCAGCAGTAGCCTCCGGTTGGGTAATCAGCCCCAGCATTTT
CASSSLRLGNQPQHF
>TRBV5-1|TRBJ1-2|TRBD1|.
TGCGCCAGCAGCTTGGCTGGGACAGCGGGAGGCTACACCTTC
CASSLAGTAGGYTF
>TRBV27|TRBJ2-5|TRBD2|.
TGTGCCAGCAGTTTATTGGGACTAGACCTCCGTCGGGAGACCCAGTACTTC
CASSLLGLDLRRETQYF
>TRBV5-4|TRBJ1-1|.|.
TGTGCCAGCAGCTTGCGGGGGAACACTGAAGCTTTCTTT
CASSLRGNTEAFF
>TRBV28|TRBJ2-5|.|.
TGTGCCAGCAGTCCCCGACAGGCCGCAAAGGCCCAGTACTTC
CASSPRQAAKAQYF
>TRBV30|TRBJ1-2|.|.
TGTGCCTGGAGTGTACAAGTGACCTATGGCTACACCTTC
CAWSVQVTYGYTF
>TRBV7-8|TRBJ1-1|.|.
TGTGCCAGCAGCTTAGCGGGGCAGGGGCTGGGATGGGCTTTCTTT
CASSLAGQGLGWAFF
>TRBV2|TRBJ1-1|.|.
TGTGCCAGCAGAGAAGAACAGGCGAACACTGAAGCTTTCTTT
CASREEQANTEAFF
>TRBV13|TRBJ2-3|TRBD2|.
TGTGCCAGCAGCTTAGCAAGGAGAGCGGGGGGGCCTACAGATACGCAGTATTTT
CASSLARRAGGPTDTQYF
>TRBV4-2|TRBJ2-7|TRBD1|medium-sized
TGTGCCAGCAGCCAAGATCGGGGGACAGGGGGTTACGAGCAGTACTTC
CASSQDRGTGGYEQYF
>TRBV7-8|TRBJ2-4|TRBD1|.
TGTGCCAGCAGCTCGACAGGGAGCTTAGCCAAAAACATTCAGTACTTC
CASSSTGSLAKNIQYF
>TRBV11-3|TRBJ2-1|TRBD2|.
TGTGCCAGCAGCTTAGTGGGAGGGAACAATGAGCAGTTCTTC
CASSLVGGNNEQFF
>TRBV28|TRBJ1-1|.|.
TGTGCCAGCAGTTTAGGGGGGGTCGCTGCTGAAGCTTTCTTT
CASSLGGVAAEAFF
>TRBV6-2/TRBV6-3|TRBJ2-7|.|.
TGTGCCAGCAGTTACGAGGGGCGCGAGCAGTACTTC
CASSYEGREQYF
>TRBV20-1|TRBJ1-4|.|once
TGCAGTGCCACGAGCAATGAAAAACTGTTTTTT
CSATSNEKLFF
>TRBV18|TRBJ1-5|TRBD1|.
TGTGCCAGTACAGGGGGACGGAATCAGCCCCAGCATTTT
CASTGGRNQPQHF
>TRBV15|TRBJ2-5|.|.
TGTGCCACCAGCAGAGCAAACCCGACAGCCAGAGAGACCCAGTACTTC
CATSRANPTARETQYF
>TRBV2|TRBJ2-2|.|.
TGTGCCAGCACCACTGAGGGCGGGGAGCTGTTTTTT
CASTTEGGELFF
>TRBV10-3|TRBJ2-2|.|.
TGTGCCATCAGGCCGACTACCGGGGAGCTGTTTTTT
CAIRPTTGELFF
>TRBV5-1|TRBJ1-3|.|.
TGCGCCAGCAGCTTGGAGGGGGGAAGCTCTGGAAACACCATATATTTT
CASSLEGGSSGNTIYF
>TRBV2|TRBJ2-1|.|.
TGTGCCAGCACCGAGTCGCTAGCGCGCTACAATGAGCAGTTCTTC
CASTESLARYNEQFF